This TCR beta chain is drawn from a study of blood T cell repertoires in COVID-19. V was pared by 0 bases and J by 7 bases, with 8 bases of the junction left unmatched. CDR1 is LGHNA and CDR2 is YNFKEQ in the germline V gene. The CDR3 contains 16 residues. A Seattle source enrolled patients during active infection and followed them longitudinally. TCRdb keeps only in-frame clones here, not all; method: immunoSEQ multiplex PCR. The sample has about 210,000 clones, roughly 80% seen once. The TCR comes from a woman aged 70-85 years with COVID-19, enrolled during active disease. Input material: peripheral blood. The chain recombines TRBV4-2 with TRBJ2-1; 8 bases match TRBD2. The CDR3: CASSQDLSGRKNEQFF. For the CDR3, the DNA is TGTGCCAGCAGCCAAGATTTGAGCGGGAGAAAAAATGAGCAGTTCTTC.